The clone carrying this T cell receptor beta chain was counted a single time. Its matching antigen is unknown. This record belongs to a study of memory CD4+ T cells and cytomegalovirus serostatus. Looking at the study overall: Donors were healthy Belgian adults, 9 or 10 CMV seropositive and 24 seronegative.

Single viable CD3+CD4+CD8-CD45RO+ cells were sorted as the memory CD4+ T cells. Sequencing was performed with immunoSEQ multiplex PCR; in TCRdb, only in-frame clones are kept and a portion is missing. This repertoire shows roughly 45,000 clones, roughly 80% found once; its top ten account for 0.94%. Study-wide results and limits: CMV serostatus prediction reached median AUC 0.95, or 0.91 with US-trained model.

Sequenced material: memory CD4+ T cells from blood. This TCR came from an adult in good health and CMV-seronegative.

The CDR3 here is CASSQASGAGYEQYF. CDR3 DNA sequence: TGTGCCAGCAGCCAAGCATCTGGGGCCGGTTACGAGCAGTACTTC. The chain is built from TRBV4-2 and TRBJ2-7; D possibly corresponds to TRBD1 (5 bases). There are 15 residues in the CDR3. V shed 1 base and J shed 4 bases, with 14 bases lying between them. Looked up from germline, CDR1 is LGHNA and CDR2 is YNFKEQ.